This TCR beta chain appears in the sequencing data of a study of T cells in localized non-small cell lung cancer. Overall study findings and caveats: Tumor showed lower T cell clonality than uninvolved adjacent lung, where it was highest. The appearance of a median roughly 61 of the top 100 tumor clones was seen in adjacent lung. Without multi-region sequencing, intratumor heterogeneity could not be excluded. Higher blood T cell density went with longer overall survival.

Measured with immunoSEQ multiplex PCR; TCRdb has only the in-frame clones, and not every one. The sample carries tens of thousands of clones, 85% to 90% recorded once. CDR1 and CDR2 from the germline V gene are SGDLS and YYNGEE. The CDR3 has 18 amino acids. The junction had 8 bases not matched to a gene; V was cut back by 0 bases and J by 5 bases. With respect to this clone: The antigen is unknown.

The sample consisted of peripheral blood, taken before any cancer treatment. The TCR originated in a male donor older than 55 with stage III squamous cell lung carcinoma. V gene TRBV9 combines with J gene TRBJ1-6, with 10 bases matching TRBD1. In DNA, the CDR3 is TGTGCCAGCAGCGTAGGGGTGGGACAGGGGAATCATAATTCACCCCTCCACTTT. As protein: CASSVGVGQGNHNSPLHF. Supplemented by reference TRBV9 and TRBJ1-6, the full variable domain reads DSGVTQTPKHLITATGQRVTLRCSPRSGDLSVYWYQQSLDQGLQFLIQYYNGEERAKGNILERFSAQQFPDLHSELNLSSLELGDSALYFCASSVGVGQGNHNSPLHFGNGTRLTVT.